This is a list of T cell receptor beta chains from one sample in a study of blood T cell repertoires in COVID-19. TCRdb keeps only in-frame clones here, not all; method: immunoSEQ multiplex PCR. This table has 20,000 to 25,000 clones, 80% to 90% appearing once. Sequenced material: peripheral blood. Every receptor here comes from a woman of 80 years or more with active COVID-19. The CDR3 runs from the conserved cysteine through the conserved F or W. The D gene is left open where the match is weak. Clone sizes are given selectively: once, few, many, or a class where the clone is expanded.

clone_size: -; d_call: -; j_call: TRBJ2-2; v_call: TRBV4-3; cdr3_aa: CASSQDGGSGELFF; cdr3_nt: TGCGCCAGCAGCCAAGATGGCGGGTCCGGGGAGCTGTTTTTT
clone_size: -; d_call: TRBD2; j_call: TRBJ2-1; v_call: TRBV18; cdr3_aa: CASSPGRGVYNEQFF; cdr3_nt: TGTGCCAGCTCACCGGGGAGGGGCGTATACAATGAGCAGTTCTTC
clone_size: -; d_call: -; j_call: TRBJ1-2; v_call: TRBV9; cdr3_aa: CASSVATGGGSFNGYTF; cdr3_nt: TGTGCCAGCAGCGTAGCCACAGGTGGGGGCTCCTTCAATGGCTACACCTTC
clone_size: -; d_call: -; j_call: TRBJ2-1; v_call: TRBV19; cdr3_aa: CASSIVGSRGEQFF; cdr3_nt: TGTGCCAGTAGTATAGTCGGCTCTAGGGGGGAGCAGTTCTTC
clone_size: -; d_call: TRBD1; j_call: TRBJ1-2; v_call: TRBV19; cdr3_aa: CASLQGANGYTF; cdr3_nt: TGTGCCAGCCTACAGGGGGCCAATGGCTACACCTTC
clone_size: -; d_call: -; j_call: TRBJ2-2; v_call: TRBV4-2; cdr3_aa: CASSQDNRALGSGELFF; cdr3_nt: TGTGCCAGCAGCCAAGATAATAGAGCGCTTGGATCCGGGGAGCTGTTTTTT
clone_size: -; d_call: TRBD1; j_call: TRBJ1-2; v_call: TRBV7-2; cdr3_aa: CANSLGQGRAGYGYTF; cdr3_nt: TGTGCCAACAGCTTAGGACAGGGGCGGGCTGGCTATGGCTACACCTTC
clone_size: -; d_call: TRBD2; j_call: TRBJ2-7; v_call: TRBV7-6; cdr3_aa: CASSEAGGSYEQYF; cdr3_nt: TGTGCCAGCAGCGAGGCGGGGGGCTCCTACGAGCAGTACTTC
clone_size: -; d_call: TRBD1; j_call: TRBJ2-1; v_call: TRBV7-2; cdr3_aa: CASSHPGTGAYNEQFF; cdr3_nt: TGTGCCAGCAGCCATCCGGGGACAGGGGCCTACAATGAGCAGTTCTTC
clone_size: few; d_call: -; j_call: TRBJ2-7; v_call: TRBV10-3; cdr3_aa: CATNPQGSTYEQYF; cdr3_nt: TGTGCCACGAACCCTCAGGGCTCCACCTACGAGCAGTACTTC
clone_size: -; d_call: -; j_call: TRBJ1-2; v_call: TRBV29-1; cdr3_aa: CSATLGVGYGYTF; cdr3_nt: TGCAGCGCAACCCTCGGGGTCGGCTATGGCTACACCTTC
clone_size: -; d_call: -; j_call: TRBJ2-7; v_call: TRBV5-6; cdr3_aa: CASSFRPPTARIQYF; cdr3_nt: TGTGCCAGCAGTTTTAGGCCCCCGACAGCCCGGATCCAGTACTTC
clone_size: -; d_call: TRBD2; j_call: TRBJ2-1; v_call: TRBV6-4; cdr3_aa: CASSGTSGSSYNEQFF; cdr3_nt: TGTGCCAGCAGTGGGACTAGCGGAAGCTCCTACAATGAGCAGTTCTTC
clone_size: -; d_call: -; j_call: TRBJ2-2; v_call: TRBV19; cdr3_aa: CEIPMAPGGTGELFF; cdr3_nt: TGTGAAATTCCAATGGCCCCCGGCGGCACCGGGGAGCTGTTTTTT
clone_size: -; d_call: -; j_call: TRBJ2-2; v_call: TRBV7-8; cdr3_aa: CASSLMNRDTGELFF; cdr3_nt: TGTGCCAGCAGCTTAATGAACAGGGACACCGGGGAGCTGTTTTTT
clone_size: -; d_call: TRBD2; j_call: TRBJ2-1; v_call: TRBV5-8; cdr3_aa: CASSLTSGGALEQFF; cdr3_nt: TGTGCCAGCAGCTTGACTAGCGGGGGGGCATTGGAGCAGTTCTTC
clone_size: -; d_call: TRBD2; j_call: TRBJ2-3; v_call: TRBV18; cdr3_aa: CASSPVPAGTTDTQYF; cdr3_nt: TGTGCCAGCTCACCAGTTCCAGCGGGAACTACAGATACGCAGTATTTT
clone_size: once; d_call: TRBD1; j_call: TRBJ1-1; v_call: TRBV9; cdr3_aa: CASSAEEGRGRTEAFF; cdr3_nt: TGTGCCAGCAGCGCCGAGGAGGGCAGGGGGCGGACTGAAGCTTTCTTT
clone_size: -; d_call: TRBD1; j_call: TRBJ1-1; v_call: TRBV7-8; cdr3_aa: CASSFGQGENTEAFF; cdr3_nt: TGTGCCAGCAGCTTTGGGCAGGGGGAGAACACTGAAGCTTTCTTT
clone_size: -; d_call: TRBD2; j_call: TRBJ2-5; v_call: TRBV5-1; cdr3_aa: CASTPGWGGSQETQYF; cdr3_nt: TGCGCCAGCACCCCCGGATGGGGGGGATCCCAAGAGACCCAGTACTTC
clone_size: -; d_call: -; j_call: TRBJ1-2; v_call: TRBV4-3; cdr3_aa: CASSQTGVGYTF; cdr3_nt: TGCGCCAGCAGCCAAACAGGAGTTGGCTACACCTTC
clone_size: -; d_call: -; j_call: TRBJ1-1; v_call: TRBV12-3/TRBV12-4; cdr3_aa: CASTPRGGTEAFF; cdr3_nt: TGTGCCAGCACTCCTCGGGGGGGCACTGAAGCTTTCTTT
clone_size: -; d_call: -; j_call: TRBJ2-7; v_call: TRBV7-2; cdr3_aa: CASSSGPYEQYF; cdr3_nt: TGTGCCAGCAGCTCCGGTCCGTACGAGCAGTACTTC
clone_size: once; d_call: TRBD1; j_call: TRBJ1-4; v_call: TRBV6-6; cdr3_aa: CASSYPEQGEKLFF; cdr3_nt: TGTGCCAGCAGTTACCCTGAACAGGGGGAAAAACTGTTTTTT
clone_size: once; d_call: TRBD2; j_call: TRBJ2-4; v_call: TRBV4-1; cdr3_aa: CASSGEVVAGKLAKNIQYF; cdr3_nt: TGCGCCAGCAGCGGGGAAGTGGTAGCGGGAAAACTAGCCAAAAACATTCAGTACTTC
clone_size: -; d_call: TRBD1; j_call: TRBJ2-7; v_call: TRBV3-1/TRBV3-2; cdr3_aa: CASSPEYGGDRGQYEQYF; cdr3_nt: TGTGCCAGCAGCCCGGAGTACGGGGGGGACAGGGGGCAGTACGAGCAGTACTTC
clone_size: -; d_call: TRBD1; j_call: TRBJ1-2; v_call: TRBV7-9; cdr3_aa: CASSPGTGYGYTF; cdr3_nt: TGTGCCAGCAGCCCCGGGACAGGGTATGGCTACACCTTC
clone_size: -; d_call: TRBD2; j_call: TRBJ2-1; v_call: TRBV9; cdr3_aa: CASSVAGGTYNEQFF; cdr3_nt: TGTGCCAGCAGCGTAGCGGGGGGGACCTACAATGAGCAGTTCTTC
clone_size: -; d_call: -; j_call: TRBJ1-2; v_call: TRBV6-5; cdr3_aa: CASRHRVNGYTF; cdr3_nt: TGTGCCAGCAGGCACAGGGTAAATGGCTACACCTTC
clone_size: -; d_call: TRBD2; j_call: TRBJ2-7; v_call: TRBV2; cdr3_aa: CASNQGGYEQYF; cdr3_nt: TGTGCCAGCAACCAGGGAGGGTACGAGCAGTACTTC
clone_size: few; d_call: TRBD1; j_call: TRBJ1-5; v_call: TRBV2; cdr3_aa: CASSDGPGGYQHF; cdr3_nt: TGTGCCAGCAGTGATGGTCCAGGGGGTTACCAGCATTTT
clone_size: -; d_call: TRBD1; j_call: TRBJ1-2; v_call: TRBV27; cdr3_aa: CASRLTGTGQGSYTF; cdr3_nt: TGTGCCAGCAGACTAACCGGGACAGGCCAGGGGAGCTACACCTTC
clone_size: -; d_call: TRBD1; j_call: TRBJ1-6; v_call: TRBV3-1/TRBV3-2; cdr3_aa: CASSQAGTGGSSPLHF; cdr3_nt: TGTGCCAGCAGCCAAGCCGGGACAGGGGGTAGTTCACCCCTCCACTTT
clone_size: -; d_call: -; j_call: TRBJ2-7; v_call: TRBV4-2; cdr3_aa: CASSQDRVGSYEQYF; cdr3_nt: TGTGCCAGCAGCCAAGACAGGGTGGGTTCCTACGAGCAGTACTTC
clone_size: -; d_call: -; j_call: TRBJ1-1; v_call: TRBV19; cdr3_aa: CASSSAGLGTEAFF; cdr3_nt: TGTGCCAGTAGTTCTGCAGGGCTGGGCACTGAAGCTTTCTTT
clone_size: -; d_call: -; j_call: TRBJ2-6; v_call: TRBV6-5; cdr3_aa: CASSRQFSGANVLTF; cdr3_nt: TGTGCCAGCAGTAGACAGTTCTCTGGGGCCAACGTCCTGACTTTC
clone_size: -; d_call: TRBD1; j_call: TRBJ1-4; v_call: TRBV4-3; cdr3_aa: CASSSRTGGLNEKLFF; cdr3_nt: TGCGCCAGCAGCTCCCGGACAGGAGGGTTAAATGAAAAACTGTTTTTT
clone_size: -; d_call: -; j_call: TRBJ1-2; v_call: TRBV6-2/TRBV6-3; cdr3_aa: CASSPDSTYGYTF; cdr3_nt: TGTGCCAGCAGTCCCGACAGTACGTATGGCTACACCTTC
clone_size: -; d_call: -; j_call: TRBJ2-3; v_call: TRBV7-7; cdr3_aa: CASSLGHSTDTQYF; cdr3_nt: TGTGCTAGCAGCTTAGGGCATTCCACAGATACGCAGTATTTT
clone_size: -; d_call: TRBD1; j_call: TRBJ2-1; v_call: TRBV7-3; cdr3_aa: CASSLDRGNSYNEQFF; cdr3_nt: TGTGCCAGCAGCTTAGACAGGGGGAATTCCTACAATGAGCAGTTCTTC
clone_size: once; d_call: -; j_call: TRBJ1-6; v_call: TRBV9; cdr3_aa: CASSVEQGSNSPLHF; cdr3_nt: TGTGCCAGCAGCGTAGAGCAGGGCTCTAATTCACCCCTCCACTTT
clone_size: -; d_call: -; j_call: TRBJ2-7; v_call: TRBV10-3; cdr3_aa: CAISERLAHEQYF; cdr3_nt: TGTGCCATCAGTGAGAGGCTAGCCCACGAGCAGTACTTC
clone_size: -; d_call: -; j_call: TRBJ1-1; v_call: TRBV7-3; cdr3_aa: CASSPREASLWSEAFF; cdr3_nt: TGTGCCAGCAGCCCTAGGGAGGCAAGTCTCTGGTCTGAAGCTTTCTTT
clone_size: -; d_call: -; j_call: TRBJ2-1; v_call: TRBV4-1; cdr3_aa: CASSQGRGGGYNEQFF; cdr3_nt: TGCGCCAGCAGCCAAGGTAGGGGTGGAGGGTACAATGAGCAGTTCTTC
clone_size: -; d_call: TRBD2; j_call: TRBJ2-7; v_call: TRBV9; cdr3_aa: CASSPRTSGGTYEQYF; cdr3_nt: TGTGCCAGCAGCCCGAGGACTAGCGGGGGAACCTACGAGCAGTACTTC
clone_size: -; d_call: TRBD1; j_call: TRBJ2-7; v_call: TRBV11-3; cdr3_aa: CASSLAQGYEQYF; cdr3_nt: TGTGCCAGCAGCCTTGCACAGGGGTACGAGCAGTACTTC
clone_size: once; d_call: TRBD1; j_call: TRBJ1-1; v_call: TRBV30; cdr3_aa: CAWSVTTGVDTEAFF; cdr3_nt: TGTGCCTGGAGTGTAACAACAGGGGTCGACACTGAAGCTTTCTTT
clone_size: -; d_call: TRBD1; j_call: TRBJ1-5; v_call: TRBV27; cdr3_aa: CASSQTGTGAGNQPQHF; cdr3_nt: TGTGCCAGCAGTCAAACCGGGACAGGGGCGGGCAATCAGCCCCAGCATTTT
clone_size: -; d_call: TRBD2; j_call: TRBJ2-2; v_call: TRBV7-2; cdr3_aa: CASSISRGTSGRGELFF; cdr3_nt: TGTGCCAGCAGCATAAGCCGTGGGACTAGCGGGCGCGGGGAGCTGTTTTTT
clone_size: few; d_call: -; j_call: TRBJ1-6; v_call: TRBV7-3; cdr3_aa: CASSLMSGNNSPLHF; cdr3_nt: TGTGCCAGCAGCTTAATGTCGGGGAATAATTCACCCCTCCACTTT
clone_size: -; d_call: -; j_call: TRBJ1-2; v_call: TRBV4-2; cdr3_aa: CASSQEGGSFSGGYTF; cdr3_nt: TGTGCCAGCAGCCAAGAGGGGGGGAGTTTTAGTGGCGGCTACACCTTC
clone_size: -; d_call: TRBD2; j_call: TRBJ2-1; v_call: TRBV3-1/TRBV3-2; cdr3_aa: CAARSGGSNEQFF; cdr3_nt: TGTGCCGCCCGGAGCGGGGGCTCTAATGAGCAGTTCTTC
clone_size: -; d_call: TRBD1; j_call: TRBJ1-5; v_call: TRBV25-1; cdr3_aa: CASSEGQGLQPQHF; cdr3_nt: TGTGCCAGCAGTGAGGGACAGGGGTTACAGCCCCAGCATTTT
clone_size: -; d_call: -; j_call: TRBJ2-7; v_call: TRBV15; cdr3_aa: CATARAGGEQYF; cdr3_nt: TGTGCCACAGCGCGGGCAGGGGGGGAGCAGTACTTC
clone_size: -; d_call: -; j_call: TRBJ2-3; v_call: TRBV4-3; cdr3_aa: CASSQDPNRANTDTQYF; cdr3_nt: TGCGCCAGCAGCCAAGATCCCAACAGGGCTAACACAGATACGCAGTATTTT
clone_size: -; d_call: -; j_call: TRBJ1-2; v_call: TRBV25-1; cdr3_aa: CASSDQRYGYTF; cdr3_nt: TGTGCCAGCAGTGATCAGAGGTATGGCTACACCTTC
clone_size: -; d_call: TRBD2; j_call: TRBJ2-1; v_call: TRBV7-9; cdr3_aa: CASSLHTSGGSPPYNEQFF; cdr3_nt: TGTGCCAGCAGCTTACATACTAGCGGGGGGTCTCCTCCATACAATGAGCAGTTCTTC
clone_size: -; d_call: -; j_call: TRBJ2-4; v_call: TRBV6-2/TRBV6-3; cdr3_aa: CASSTSETRNIQYF; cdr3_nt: TGTGCCAGCAGTACTTCCGAGACTAGAAACATTCAGTACTTC
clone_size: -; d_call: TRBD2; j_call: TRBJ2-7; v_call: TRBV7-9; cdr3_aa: CASSLERGRSYEQYF; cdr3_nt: TGTGCCAGCAGCTTAGAGCGGGGCAGGAGCTACGAGCAGTACTTC
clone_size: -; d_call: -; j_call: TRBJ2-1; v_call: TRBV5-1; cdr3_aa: CASSNAGTANNEQFF; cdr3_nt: TGCGCCAGCAGCAACGCCGGGACTGCCAACAATGAGCAGTTCTTC